This T cell receptor (beta chain) came from a study of identical twins. TCRdb processed the 5' RACE reads anew with MiXCR; each CDR3 protein has one entry. The profile shows around 250,000 distinct CDR3 sequences, roughly 13% of them singletons. This clonotype appeared a few times. The CDR3 totals 14 residues. CDR1 and CDR2 (germline): SNHLY, FYNNEI. Trimming took 6 bases from V and 5 from J, leaving 16 bases between them. In addition, the sample was reused for a study of yellow fever vaccine responses in identical twins.

What was sequenced was memory (CD45RO+) T cells sorted from blood. This chain links TRBV2 with TRBJ1-1; the D gene is possibly TRBD1 (6 bases). This clonotype was sampled from a woman aged 18 to 35 in good health. This chain's CDR3 is CASSPGTGLTEAFF. The CDR3 DNA follows: TGTGCCAGCAGCCCCGGAACAGGGTTGACTGAAGCTTTCTTT.